The T cell receptor beta chain described here comes from a study of vaccination and CD4 T cells after COVID-19. The overall study: Cellular stimulation was performed using overlapping spike peptides derived from SARS-CoV-2, HCoV-NL63, HCoV-OC43 and HCoV-229E. Findings and caveats of the study: Early post-infection timepoints were not included, and relatively few convalescent patients were studied.

Sequence data for DNA of cultured CD4+ T cells were generated by the Oncomine TCR Beta short-read assay. DNA came from CD4+ T cells after culture. MiXCR was run by TCRdb on the PCR reads, yielding one entry per CDR3 protein. The repertoire has fewer than 20,000 distinct CDR3 sequences, approximately 50% of them found once; the top ten carry around 5%. The sample's treatment: roughly 10-day PBMC culture with coronavirus spike peptide pools or control peptides (ViraFEST assay). Before TCRs were sequenced, ViraFEST expanded antigen-specific T cells with peptide pools. V was trimmed by 1 base and J by 12 bases, leaving 22 bases between them. CDR1 is SGHAT, CDR2 FQNNGV, per germline. The CDR3 is made up of 15 amino acids. Points on this clonotype: Its antigen is not known.

The source material was CD4+ T cells from blood, cultured in vitro, sampled before SARS-CoV-2 vaccination. The rearrangement joins TRBV11-2 to TRBJ2-7; D possibly matches TRBD1 or TRBD2 (6 bases each). The receptor comes from a human donor who had recovered from COVID-19. For the CDR3, the DNA is TGTGCCAGCAGCTTAGTACGGGGGCAGGGAACTTTCCCGTACTTC. Its protein product is CASSLVRGQGTFPYF.